A single sample is the source of the 7 T cell receptor beta chains below, sequenced in a study of blood T cell repertoires in COVID-19. The protocol was immunoSEQ multiplex PCR, while the TCRdb copy is restricted to in-frame clones and leaves out a portion. The sample includes about 400,000 clones, roughly 90% of them seen just once. The sequencing input was PBMCs or T cells enriched from blood (not recorded which). These receptor sequences come from a woman in her thirties with acute COVID-19.

The chain carries TRBV5-1 and TRBJ1-6; tentatively, D is TRBD1 (6 bases). CDR3 length: 14 amino acids. Germline V lookup: CDR1 SGHRS, CDR2 YFSETQ. Trimming shortened V by 2 bases and J by 6 bases, and 9 bases separated the two germline ends. For the CDR3, the DNA is TGCGCCAGCAGCTTTATGGACAGTAATTCACCCCTCCACTTT. Translated, it gives CASSFMDSNSPLHF. Complete variable domain (other parts from reference TRBV5-1 and TRBJ1-6): KAGVTQTPRYLIKTRGQQVTLSCSPISGHRSVSWYQQTPGQGLQFLFEYFSETQRNKGNFPGRFSGRQFSNSRSEMNVSTLELGDSALYLCASSFMDSNSPLHFGNGTRLTVT.

This clone appeared once. The chain recombines TRBV7-2 with TRBJ1-1; 8 bases map to TRBD1. The CDR3 has 14 amino acids. Germline V gene lookup returns CDR1 SGHTA and CDR2 FQGNSA. V shed 1 base and J 5 bases; nucleotides not matched to a gene: 3. The CDR3 DNA is TGTGCCAGCAGCTTAGTACAGGGGGGTACTGAAGCTTTCTTT. As protein: CASSLVQGGTEAFF.

The rearrangement uses TRBV7-9 and TRBJ2-7; 8 bases fit TRBD1. Losses at the gene ends were 5 bases for V and 0 bases for J; bases not matched to a gene: 3. Germline V gives CDR1 SEHNR, CDR2 FQNEAQ (reference sequence). This CDR3 comprises 14 residues. CDR3 in amino acids: CASSRQGPSYEQYF. The CDR3, as DNA: TGTGCCAGCAGCCGACAGGGGCCCTCCTACGAGCAGTACTTC. Full variable domain (outside the CDR3, taken from reference TRBV7-9 and TRBJ2-7): DTGVSQNPRHKITKRGQNVTFRCDPISEHNRLYWYRQTLGQGPEFLTYFQNEAQLEKSRLLSDRFSAERPKGSFSTLEIQRTEQGDSAMYLCASSRQGPSYEQYFGPGTRLTVT.

This chain links TRBV27 with TRBJ2-7, with D possibly TRBD1 on 5 matching bases. The germline V gene encodes CDR1 MNHEY and CDR2 SMNVEV (reference sequence). V was shortened by 3 bases and J by 0 bases, with 9 bases between the two germline ends. CDR3 size: 14 residues. In nucleotides, the CDR3 is TGTGCCAGCAGTTTGCAGGGATACTCCTACGAGCAGTACTTC. This encodes CASSLQGYSYEQYF.

The chain joins TRBV2 to TRBJ1-1; maybe TRBD1 (5 bases). The ends were cut back, 6 bases at V and 4 bases at J, with 18 bases in the middle. The CDR3 has 15 residues. Germline V gene lookup returns CDR1 SNHLY and CDR2 FYNNEI. The CDR3 spells CASRQGGGSGTEAFF. The CDR3 nucleotides read TGTGCCAGCAGGCAGGGCGGGGGTAGCGGCACTGAAGCTTTCTTT. The entire variable domain, with the rest obtained from reference TRBV2 and TRBJ1-1, is as follows: EPEVTQTPSHQVTQMGQEVILRCVPISNHLYFYWYRQILGQKVEFLVSFYNNEISEKSEIFDDQFSVERPDGSNFTLKIRSTKLEDSAMYFCASRQGGGSGTEAFFGQGTRLTVV.

This clone came up once. This sequence joins TRBV10-3 and TRBJ1-2, with D unclear. This CDR3 has 13 residues. The germline V gene encodes CDR1 ENHRY and CDR2 SYGVKD. The ends were cut back, 3 bases at V and 3 bases at J, with 8 bases in the middle. The CDR3: CAISDPTYYGYTF. CDR3 coding DNA: TGTGCCATCAGTGACCCGACATACTATGGCTACACCTTC.

The V and J genes are TRBV4-3 and TRBJ2-2; 7 bases are a match to TRBD1. CDR3 length equals 15 residues. V shed 5 bases, J shed 3 bases, and the junction held 6 bases outside the gene matches. Per the germline V gene, CDR1 is LGHNA and CDR2 is YSLEER. The CDR3 reads CASSSGQQYTGELFF. CDR3 in DNA: TGCGCCAGCAGCTCGGGACAGCAATACACCGGGGAGCTGTTTTTT.